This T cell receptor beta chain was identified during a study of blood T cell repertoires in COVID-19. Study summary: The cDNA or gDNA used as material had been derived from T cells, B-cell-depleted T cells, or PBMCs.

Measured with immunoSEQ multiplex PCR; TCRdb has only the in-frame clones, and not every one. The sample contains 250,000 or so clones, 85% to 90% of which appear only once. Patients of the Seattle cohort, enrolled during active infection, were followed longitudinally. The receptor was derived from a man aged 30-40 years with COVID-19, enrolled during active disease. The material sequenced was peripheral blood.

CDR3 nucleotides: TGCGCCAGCAGCTTGGATTGGGGCGGGAGATCACCCCTCCACTTT. It specifies CASSLDWGGRSPLHF. The chain employs TRBV5-1 and TRBJ1-6, with a tentative D call TRBD1 (5 bases). CDR3 length: 15 residues. Germline CDR1 SGHRS, CDR2 YFSETQ. Trimming pared 0 bases from V and 10 bases from J, leaving 14 bases between.